These 21 T cell receptor beta chains share one sample of origin, sequenced in a study of blood T cells in healthy people across ages. Then a second PCR, running roughly 7 to 11 cycles, was carried out with a sample-barcoded 5' primer and a J-beta primer mix. In TCRdb, the 5' RACE reads were re-called with MiXCR into one record per CDR3 protein. The sample lists 550,000 to 650,000 distinct CDR3 sequences; approximately 30% were seen once. The sample consisted of blood. The receptors derive from an elderly woman in good health.

The table lists this clonotype with a few counts. The chain has TRBV9 and TRBJ2-6; D perhaps matches TRBD1 (5 bases). The CDR3 loop spans 16 amino acids. Trimming took 6 bases from V and 2 from J, leaving 15 bases between them. CDR1 and CDR2 (germline): SGDLS, YYNGEE. The CDR3 DNA reads as TGTGCCAGCACCATGACAGATAAGACTGGGGCCAACGTCCTGACTTTC. As protein: CASTMTDKTGANVLTF. The variable domain in full, with the rest retrieved from reference TRBV9 and TRBJ2-6, is DSGVTQTPKHLITATGQRVTLRCSPRSGDLSVYWYQQSLDQGLQFLIQYYNGEERAKGNILERFSAQQFPDLHSELNLSSLELGDSALYFCASTMTDKTGANVLTFGAGSRLTVL.

The chain recombines TRBV14 with TRBJ1-5, with D perhaps matching TRBD1 (6 bases). The length of the CDR3 is 17 residues. Trimming shortened V by 0 bases and J by 1 base, and 13 bases separated the two germline ends. Germline CDR1 SGHDN, CDR2 FVKESK. Here the CDR3 DNA reads TGTGCCAGCAGCCAAGAGCAGGGGCCCGGGAGCAATCAGCCCCAGCATTTT. Residues: CASSQEQGPGSNQPQHF.

This clonotype appeared many times. This chain links TRBV20-1 with TRBJ2-1; 8 bases map to TRBD2. The length of the CDR3 is 15 residues. V dropped 7 bases and J dropped 2; count of bases not matched to a gene: 10. CDR1 DFQATT and CDR2 SNEGSKA come from the germline V gene (reference sequence). The CDR3 spells CSVGRGGTTYNEQFF. In DNA, the CDR3 is TGCAGTGTTGGGCGCGGGGGGACTACCTACAATGAGCAGTTCTTC.

V gene TRBV4-1 combines with J gene TRBJ1-2; D is unresolved. V was shortened by 0 bases and J by 2 bases, with 13 bases between the two germline ends. Germline V gene lookup returns CDR1 MGHRA and CDR2 YSYEKL. This CDR3 is built from 16 residues. The CDR3 spells CASSQDRSSPNYGYTF. The CDR3 DNA reads TGCGCCAGCAGCCAAGATCGGTCCTCCCCCAACTATGGCTACACCTTC.

With regard to this clonotype: A read error may produce the germline difference seen at one junction end. V is TRBV5-1 and J is TRBJ1-1; maybe TRBD1 (5 bases). This CDR3 contains 13 residues. Per the germline V gene, CDR1 is SGHRS and CDR2 is YFSETQ. CDR3: CASNLGRANEAFF. CDR3 coding DNA: TGCGCCAGCAACTTGGGCAGGGCTAATGAAGCTTTCTTT.

In regard to this clonotype: Its ends do not fully match the called genes, so a read error is possible. The chain recombines TRBV7-7 with TRBJ2-7; no definite D call. The germline V gene has CDR1 SSHAT and CDR2 FNYEAQ (reference sequence). The CDR3 spans 13 residues. CDR3 DNA sequence: TGTGCTAGCAGCTTAGCAGGTTCTGGAGAGCAGTACTTC. This gives the protein CASSLAGSGEQYF.

For this clonotype: A much larger clone lies a single base off, so this may be a read error. The chain joins TRBV5-1 to TRBJ1-2; D perhaps matches TRBD1 (5 bases). The CDR3 spans 16 residues. CDR1 and CDR2 from the germline V gene are SGHRS and YFSETQ. V lost 4 bases and J lost 4, with 20 bases in between. In DNA, the CDR3 is TGCGCCAGCAGCCCGGGACGGTTGAATTTTAGCTATGGCTACACCTTC. It encodes CASSPGRLNFSYGYTF. The whole variable domain, remainder taken from reference TRBV5-1 and TRBJ1-2, is KAGVTQTPRYLIKTRGQQVTLSCSPISGHRSVSWYQQTPGQGLQFLFEYFSETQRNKGNFPGRFSGRQFSNSRSEMNVSTLELGDSALYLCASSPGRLNFSYGYTFGSGTRLTVV.

Notes on this clonotype: Just one base apart from a much larger clone, this may be a read error. The V call is TRBV28, the J call TRBJ1-2; TRBD1 aligns across 7 bases. Germline lookup yields CDR1 MDHEN and CDR2 SYDVKM. This CDR3 has 16 amino acids. CDR3 sequence: CTSSLSTHRGSDGYTF. DNA for the CDR3: TGTACCAGCAGTTTATCCACCCACAGGGGTTCGGATGGCTACACCTTC.

V gene TRBV5-1 combines with J gene TRBJ1-2; 8 bases map to TRBD1. Germline CDR1 is SGHRS and CDR2 is YFSETQ. After removal of 4 bases from V and 4 bases from J, the junction contained 21 bases not matched to a gene. This CDR3 comprises 19 residues. The CDR3 DNA follows: TGCGCCAGCAGCCCCCGACCCTACACTTCGACAGGGGATCGCTATGGCTACACCTTC. Translation gives CASSPRPYTSTGDRYGYTF.

With regard to this clonotype: It may be a read error: a sequence one base away is much more abundant. The V call is TRBV29-1, the J call TRBJ2-4; D uncertain. The CDR3 runs 14 residues. CDR1 SQVTM and CDR2 ANQGSEA come from the germline V gene. V was pared by 5 bases and J by 15 bases, with 26 bases between. The CDR3 coding sequence is TGCAGCGTTCTTCCGGGTCCCAATTCCGAGACCCCGTACTTC. As protein: CSVLPGPNSETPYF.

The chain links TRBV29-1 to TRBJ1-2; no clear D. This CDR3 is built from 10 residues. Germline V lookup: CDR1 SQVTM, CDR2 ANQGSEA. V lost 3 bases and J 5 bases, leaving 4 bases between the germline ends. CDR3 sequence (DNA): TGCAGCGTTGAGTTGTATGGCTACACCTTC. It translates to CSVELYGYTF.

Many counts were recorded for this clonotype. The gene calls are TRBV7-3 and TRBJ2-1; D call uncertain. The assigned J gene may be wrong: the sequence end matches TRBJ2-7 better. The CDR3 covers 15 residues. Germline V gene lookup returns CDR1 SGHTA and CDR2 FQGTGA. As DNA, the CDR3 is TGTGCCAGCAGCCTCGGCTTGGGCTCATACAATGAGCAGTACTTC. Residues: CASSLGLGSYNEQYF.

This rearrangement joins TRBV5-5 to TRBJ1-2, with 8 bases fitting TRBD1. Germline V gives CDR1 SGHKS, CDR2 YYEKEE (reference sequence). The V gene end was trimmed by 3 bases and the J gene end by 4 bases; junction bases not matched to a gene: 14. The CDR3 consists of 17 residues. DNA of the CDR3: TGTGCCAGCAGCTCTACCGGGACAGGCGACAACCGCTATGGCTACACCTTC. It codes for CASSSTGTGDNRYGYTF.

This clonotype has at least ten counts. This chain uses TRBV5-1 with TRBJ2-5; 12 bases are a match to TRBD2. CDR3 length equals 16 residues. V lost 4 bases, J lost 1 base, and 5 bases stayed unmatched. Germline loops: CDR1 SGHRS, CDR2 YFSETQ. CDR3 loop: CASSLLAGGPQETQYF. Written as DNA, the CDR3 is TGCGCCAGCAGCCTACTAGCGGGGGGCCCCCAAGAGACCCAGTACTTC.

With respect to this clonotype: The junction and the germline gene differ at one end; a read error may be behind it. The chain has TRBV20-1 and TRBJ2-2, with a tentative D call TRBD2 (7 bases). CDR1 and CDR2 from the germline V gene are DFQATT and SNEGSKA (reference sequence). The CDR3 runs 15 residues. CDR3 residues: CSARVGGLGTRELFF. CDR3 nucleotide sequence: TGCAGTGCTAGAGTCGGGGGGCTGGGCACCAGGGAGCTGTTTTTT.

Many counts were recorded for this clonotype. The V gene is TRBV7-2, the J gene TRBJ1-6; the D is unclear. This CDR3 is built from 12 residues. Germline CDR1 SGHTA, CDR2 FQGNSA. Trimming left V 5 bases short and J 5 bases short, with 4 bases between. CDR3 bases: TGTGCCAGCAGCCTTCATAATTCACCCCTCCACTTT. It encodes CASSLHNSPLHF.

The sample holds many counts of this clonotype. J is TRBJ2-1 and V is TRBV7-2; 8 nucleotides agree with TRBD2. Trimming cost V 5 bases and J 5 bases; bases outside gene matches: 8. In germline, CDR1 is SGHTA, CDR2 FQGNSA. The CDR3 has 15 residues. CDR3 coding DNA: TGTGCCAGCAGCCCCTTTACTAGCGGAAACAATGAGCAGTTCTTC. Its protein product is CASSPFTSGNNEQFF.

The genes are TRBV5-1 and TRBJ1-1; 8 nucleotides agree with TRBD1. Germline trimming cut 4 bases from V and 6 bases from J; bases unmatched to any gene: 14. This CDR3 is 16 amino acids long. The germline V gene encodes CDR1 SGHRS and CDR2 YFSETQ. CDR3 protein: CASSETPRGRRAEAFF. The DNA of the CDR3 is TGCGCCAGCAGCGAGACCCCCAGGGGGCGCAGGGCTGAAGCTTTCTTT.

In regard to this clonotype: A read error is possible here, since a much larger clone lies one base away. This rearrangement joins TRBV20-1 to TRBJ1-2; D uncertain. The germline V gene encodes CDR1 DFQATT and CDR2 SNEGSKA (reference sequence). The CDR3 is 11 residues long. CDR3 nucleotide sequence: TGCAGTGCTAGATGGCAGAAGGGCTGCACCTTC. Encoded protein: CSARWQKGCTF.

The genes are TRBV19 and TRBJ2-1, with D perhaps TRBD2 (7 bases). The tail of the sequence fits TRBJ2-7 better, so the J call may be wrong. The CDR3 consists of 15 residues. The germline V gene encodes CDR1 LNHDA and CDR2 SQIVND (reference sequence). Written as DNA, the CDR3 is TGTGCCAGTAGTATACGGGGGGCCTCCTACAATGAGCAGTACTTC. This translates into CASSIRGASYNEQYF.

This clonotype was observed a few times. CDR3 in DNA: TGCAGTGCTAGAGATCCCCGGACAGGGGGAGTTCGGAATTCACCCCTCCACTTT. It specifies CSARDPRTGGVRNSPLHF. The V gene is TRBV20-1, the J gene TRBJ1-6, with 10 bases aligning to TRBD1. Losses at the gene ends were 0 bases for V and 7 bases for J; bases not matched to a gene: 12. The CDR3 has 18 residues. In germline, CDR1 is DFQATT, CDR2 SNEGSKA (reference sequence).